The clone carrying this TCR beta chain was recorded many times. Its specificity is unknown. The data were taken from a study of T cell repertoires in cytomegalovirus infection. Study-level information: CMV infection and matching HLA type were both indicated by public TCR beta signatures. Whole-study results and caveats: Cumulative frequency of public TCR beta families picked out carriers of CMV plus the relevant HLA. It was HLA-C-restricted CMV-specific TCR beta clonotypes that dominated the response ex vivo.

TCRdb processed the reads anew with MiXCR; each CDR3 protein has one entry. The sample consists of approximately 500,000 distinct CDR3 sequences, roughly 12% of them appearing once. The V end lost 0 bases, the J end lost 4 bases, and 10 bases lay between the germline ends. Germline values: CDR1 SNHLY, CDR2 FYNNEI. The CDR3 is made up of 15 amino acids. The chain is built from TRBV2 and TRBJ1-3; D perhaps matches TRBD1 (5 bases). The origin of this receptor is a human donor in good health (CMV status not recorded). Some clones in this sample may be carry-over from other donors' samples. Source material: PBMCs. CDR3 region: CASSEAQGYGNTIYF. The CDR3 nucleotides are TGTGCCAGCAGTGAAGCGCAGGGATACGGAAACACCATATATTTT.